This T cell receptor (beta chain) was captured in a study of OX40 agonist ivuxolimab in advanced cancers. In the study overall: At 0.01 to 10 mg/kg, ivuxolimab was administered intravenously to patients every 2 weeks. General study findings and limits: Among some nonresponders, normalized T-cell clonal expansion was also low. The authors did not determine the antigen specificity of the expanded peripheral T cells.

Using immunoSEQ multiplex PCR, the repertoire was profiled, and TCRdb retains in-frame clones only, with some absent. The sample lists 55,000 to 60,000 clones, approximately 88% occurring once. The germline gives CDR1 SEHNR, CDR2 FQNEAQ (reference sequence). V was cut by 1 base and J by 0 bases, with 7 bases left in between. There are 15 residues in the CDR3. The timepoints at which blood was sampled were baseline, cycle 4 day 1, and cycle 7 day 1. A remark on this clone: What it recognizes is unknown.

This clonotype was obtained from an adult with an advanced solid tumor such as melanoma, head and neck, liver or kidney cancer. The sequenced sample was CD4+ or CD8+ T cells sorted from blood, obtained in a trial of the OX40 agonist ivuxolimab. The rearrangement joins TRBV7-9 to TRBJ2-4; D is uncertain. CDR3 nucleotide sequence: TGTGCCAGCAGCTTAGGGTTCGAAGCCAAAAACATTCAGTACTTC. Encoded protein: CASSLGFEAKNIQYF.